The next 15 T cell receptor beta chains were all read from a single sample in a study of cytomegalovirus exposure and HLA in healthy donors (TCRdb year 2017). Library construction relied on the immunoSEQ multiplex PCR assay. In its TCRdb copy, this immuneACCESS table keeps in-frame sequences only and misses some clones. Where compared with another copy, unresolved V genes explain less than half of these, and the others have no known cause. This sample is represented by hundreds of thousands of clones; 90% of them were singletons. Around 3.3% of the sample belongs to the ten largest clones. Specimen: PBMCs. The receptor source for this set is a woman in her 30s in good health and CMV-seronegative.

This clone showed up just a few times. The chain has TRBV27 and TRBJ1-2, with D hard to call. This CDR3 has 14 residues. CDR1 is MNHEY and CDR2 is SMNVEV in the germline V gene (reference sequence). Trimming removed 5 bases at V and 5 bases at J, with 15 bases between. For the CDR3, the DNA is TGTGCCAGCAGTCCCCGGGGAGCCTTTTATGGCTACACCTTC. This sequence encodes CASSPRGAFYGYTF.

V is TRBV12-5 and J is TRBJ2-7, with TRBD2 matching 7 bases. The CDR3 is 15 amino acids. From germline, CDR1 is LGHNT and CDR2 FRNRAP. With V trimmed by 5 bases and J by 7 bases, 14 bases remained unmatched. The CDR3 loop reads CASGRPQAGWGEQYF. As DNA, the CDR3 is TGTGCTAGTGGTCGCCCCCAAGCGGGATGGGGGGAGCAGTACTTC. Combining the CDR3 with reference TRBV12-5 and TRBJ2-7 gives the whole variable domain DARVTQTPRHKVTEMGQEVTMRCQPILGHNTVFWYRQTMMQGLELLAYFRNRAPLDDSGMPKDRFSAEMPDATLATLKIQPSEPRDSAVYFCASGRPQAGWGEQYFGPGTRLTVT.

The V call is TRBV7-9, the J call TRBJ1-4, with D possibly TRBD1 on 6 matching bases. Trimming removed 1 base from V and 6 bases from J, with 15 bases in between. CDR3 length equals 16 residues. Germline V gene lookup returns CDR1 SEHNR and CDR2 FQNEAQ (reference sequence). CDR3 DNA: TGTGCCAGCAGCTTAGGAAGGGGGGCTTCTGATGAAAAACTGTTTTTT. It translates to CASSLGRGASDEKLFF.

V is TRBV28 and J is TRBJ2-1; 9 bases map to TRBD1. This CDR3 is 16 amino acids long. The germline CDR1 and CDR2 sequences are MDHEN and SYDVKM. Trimming took 5 bases from V and 4 from J; bases not matched to a gene: 9. The CDR3 DNA reads as TGTGCCAGCAGTCGCGCCGGGACAGGGCCATACAATGAGCAGTTCTTC. It specifies CASSRAGTGPYNEQFF.

The rearrangement joins TRBV5-1 to TRBJ2-1; 9 bases line up with TRBD2. V shed 7 bases, J shed 4 bases, and the junction held 9 bases outside the gene matches. This CDR3 contains 15 residues. Germline-derived CDR1 and CDR2 are SGHRS and YFSETQ. In DNA form, the CDR3 reads TGCGCCAGCCACCCGGGACTAGCTTTTTACAATGAGCAGTTCTTC. This gives the protein CASHPGLAFYNEQFF. The full variable domain, with the rest looked up from reference TRBV5-1 and TRBJ2-1, is KAGVTQTPRYLIKTRGQQVTLSCSPISGHRSVSWYQQTPGQGLQFLFEYFSETQRNKGNFPGRFSGRQFSNSRSEMNVSTLELGDSALYLCASHPGLAFYNEQFFGPGTRLTVL.

The rearrangement uses TRBV30 and TRBJ2-7; D is perhaps TRBD1 (5 bases). The CDR3 is 14 amino acids. CDR1 and CDR2 (germline): GTSNPN, SVGIG (reference sequence). V was clipped by 2 bases and J by 4 bases, with 15 bases between them. The CDR3 loop is CAWSFGAGPYEQYF. DNA of the CDR3: TGTGCCTGGAGTTTTGGGGCAGGGCCATACGAGCAGTACTTC.

The chain joins TRBV18 to TRBJ1-2; 7 bases are a match to TRBD1. Trimming at V came to 7 bases and at J to 4 bases, leaving 6 bases not matched to a gene. The CDR3 is 13 amino acids. Germline V gene data show CDR1 as KGHSH and CDR2 as LQKENI. The CDR3 sequence is CASLRTGRYGYTF. The CDR3 coding sequence is TGTGCCAGCTTAAGGACAGGCCGCTATGGCTACACCTTC.

The rearrangement uses TRBV11-3 and TRBJ2-2, with TRBD1 matching over 8 bases. The junction had 6 bases not matched to a gene; V was cut back by 5 bases and J by 4 bases. Germline CDR1 reads SGHNT; CDR2 reads YENEEA. This CDR3 comprises 15 residues. The CDR3 reads CASSERQGTTGELFF. The CDR3 bases are TGTGCCAGCAGCGAGAGACAGGGGACCACCGGGGAGCTGTTTTTT.

This chain joins TRBV27 and TRBJ2-7; the D is unclear. The germline V and J ends were trimmed by 4 bases and 4 bases, with 11 bases remaining between them. CDR1 is MNHEY and CDR2 is SMNVEV in the germline V gene (reference sequence). The CDR3 sequence is 13 residues long. CDR3 in DNA: TGTGCCAGCAGTTCCGCCGTTGGGTACGAGCAGTACTTC. This translates into CASSSAVGYEQYF.

The J gene is TRBJ2-1, the V gene TRBV11-2, with 10 bases matching TRBD1. This CDR3 region has 18 residues. Per germline, CDR1 SGHAT and CDR2 FQNNGV. After removal of 5 bases from V and 6 bases from J, the junction contained 16 bases not matched to a gene. CDR3 amino acids: CASSDRGRGPEALNEQFF. The CDR3 DNA follows: TGTGCCAGCAGCGACAGGGGGCGCGGCCCCGAGGCCCTCAATGAGCAGTTCTTC. Filled out from reference TRBV11-2 and TRBJ2-1, the complete variable domain reads EAGVAQSPRYKIIEKRQSVAFWCNPISGHATLYWYQQILGQGPKLLIQFQNNGVVDDSQLPKDRFSAERLKGVDSTLKIQPAKLEDSAVYLCASSDRGRGPEALNEQFFGPGTRLTVL.

The chain couples TRBV28 to TRBJ2-1; a weak D match, TRBD2 (5 bases). The germline V and J ends were trimmed by 7 bases and 3 bases, with 16 bases remaining between them. Germline values: CDR1 MDHEN, CDR2 SYDVKM. The CDR3 consists of 15 residues. The CDR3: CASILDSSNYNEQFF. DNA for the CDR3: TGTGCCAGCATCTTGGACTCTTCCAACTACAATGAGCAGTTCTTC.

The DNA of the CDR3 is TGTGCCAGCAGCTCGATGGGCGGGGACACCGGGGAGCTGTTTTTT. The encoded protein is CASSSMGGDTGELFF. V gene TRBV7-3 combines with J gene TRBJ2-2, with D possibly being TRBD2 (6 bases). The ends were cut back, 4 bases at V and 3 bases at J, with 12 bases in the middle. Germline-derived CDR1 and CDR2 are SGHTA and FQGTGA. There are 15 residues in the CDR3.

The sample holds one count of this clone. The chain couples TRBV5-4 to TRBJ2-2; 9 bases fit TRBD1. The CDR3 spans 15 residues. V was clipped by 4 bases and J by 7 bases; unmatched bases: 8. Germline CDR1 and CDR2: SGHNT and YYREEE (reference sequence). CDR3 sequence reads: CASSDGQGLNGELFF. The CDR3 region has the DNA TGTGCCAGCAGCGACGGACAGGGGTTGAACGGGGAGCTGTTTTTT.

The chain couples TRBV7-8 to TRBJ2-7; D is possibly TRBD2 (6 bases). Germline V gives CDR1 SGHVS, CDR2 FQNEAQ. The CDR3 loop spans 15 amino acids. Trimming stripped 8 bases from V and 2 bases from J, with 19 bases between. The CDR3 protein is CASVLLASSTYEQYF. CDR3 sequence (DNA): TGTGCCAGCGTTCTACTAGCTTCATCTACCTACGAGCAGTACTTC.

This clone was observed a handful of times. V gene TRBV4-1 combines with J gene TRBJ2-7; the D gene is possibly TRBD2 (5 bases). Germline assignment: CDR1 MGHRA and CDR2 YSYEKL. The V and J ends lost 2 bases and 1 base respectively, with 9 bases between them. This CDR3 spans 14 amino acids. The CDR3 here is CASSQLRVSYEQYF. The CDR3, as DNA: TGCGCCAGCAGCCAATTGCGGGTTTCCTACGAGCAGTACTTC.